This T cell receptor beta chain was found in a study of blood T cell repertoires in COVID-19. About the research overall: Sites in the United States, Italy and Spain provided acute and convalescent COVID-19 samples. Sources were T cells, B-cell-depleted T cells, or PBMCs; the material itself was cDNA or gDNA.

Authors' methods: It was from reference gene primer amplification that nucleated cell counts were estimated. Profiling relied on immunoSEQ multiplex PCR, and the TCRdb table lists in-frame clones only, not all of them. The V and J calls and clone size come from that table; D and trimming were worked out from the DNA. The data show 100,000 to 150,000 clones, around 87% seen once. V dropped 0 bases and J dropped 10 bases, with 23 bases sitting between them. CDR3 length: 17 amino acids. This chain links TRBV5-3 with TRBJ1-5; tentatively, D is TRBD1 (6 bases). Being an ORF, TRBV5-3 has a function that is uncertain. The TCR comes from a woman aged 55-69 years with acute or convalescent COVID-19. Sequencing was carried out using peripheral blood. The CDR3 nucleotides read TGTGCCAGAAGCTTGGCCGAAGATGGACAGAGACTGGATCCCCAGCATTTT. It is translated as CARSLAEDGQRLDPQHF.